This T cell receptor beta chain stems from a study of blood T cell repertoires in COVID-19. The data were produced by immunoSEQ multiplex PCR, yet TCRdb's version contains in-frame clones alone and is incomplete. Of a few hundred thousand clones in the sample, about 88% were seen once. Looked up from germline, CDR1 is SGHTA and CDR2 is FQGNSA. The V end was cut by 5 bases, the J end by 6 bases, with 17 bases between. This CDR3 contains 14 residues. The receptor was derived from a woman younger than 45 who had recovered from COVID-19. The rearrangement joins TRBV7-2 to TRBJ2-7, with D perhaps matching TRBD1 (6 bases). The sequencing input was PBMCs or T cells enriched from blood (not recorded which). The CDR3 spells CASSLRDTAREQYF. CDR3 nucleotide sequence: TGTGCCAGCAGCCTAAGGGACACGGCTCGCGAGCAGTACTTC.